This T cell receptor beta chain derives from a study of blood T cell repertoires in COVID-19. Study-wide background: The analysed material was cDNA or gDNA that came from T cells, B-cell-depleted T cells, or PBMCs.

Seattle's enrolled individuals joined amid active infection and were then monitored longitudinally. As handled by the study authors: Quantification of nucleated cells was approximated via reference gene primer amplification. Repertoires were generated with immunoSEQ multiplex PCR, while TCRdb's copy carries only in-frame clones and drops some. D and trimming come from the DNA, and the V and J calls and clone size come from that table. The profile shows more than 90,000 clones, approximately 88% of them singletons. The source material was peripheral blood. The source is a woman aged 55-75 years with COVID-19, enrolled during active disease.

The CDR3 nucleotides read TGCGCCAGCAGCTTGGAGGGACAGCTCAATCAGCCCCAGCATTTT. Translating it yields CASSLEGQLNQPQHF. J is TRBJ1-5 and V is TRBV5-1; 7 nucleotides match TRBD1. Germline trimming cut 0 bases from V and 3 bases from J; bases unmatched to any gene: 3. The germline V gene has CDR1 SGHRS and CDR2 YFSETQ. CDR3 size: 15 residues.